The source of this T cell receptor (beta chain) is a study of T cells in Graves' hyperthyroidism and ophthalmopathy. Study-wide points: Blood samples included most of the expanded thyroid clonotypes exceeding 0.001.

Over 18 months, lack of ophthalmopathy progression marked Graves' hyperthyroidism as stable. Hyperthyroidism was newly diagnosed in patients aged 18 to 65 (duration under 2 months). Regions amplified from RNA transcripts were the TCR beta CDR3 regions. The HTBI primer set drove a first-round RT-PCR of the TCR CDR3. A single record per CDR3 protein comes from TCRdb applying MiXCR to the multiplex PCR reads. Of a few hundred thousand distinct CDR3 sequences detected, about 43% appear once; the ten largest clones hold about 8%. CDR1 and CDR2 (germline): SGHVS, FNYEAQ. The length of the CDR3 is 15 residues. Note on this clonotype: Its matching antigen is unknown. This clone may be a read error of a much larger clone one base away.

Material: peripheral blood or thyroid tissue (not recorded which). This sequence originates from a woman aged 18-30 years with Graves' hyperthyroidism. This rearrangement joins TRBV7-6 to TRBJ2-5, with D possibly being TRBD2 (5 bases). CDR3 coding DNA: TGTGCCAGCAGCTTGTCGGGTAGCGCCCAAGGGACCCAGTACTTC. Translated: CASSLSGSAQGTQYF.